A selection of T cell receptor beta chains follows, all from one sample in a study of T cells in Graves' hyperthyroidism and ophthalmopathy. TCRdb reprocessed the multiplex PCR reads via MiXCR and lists one record per CDR3 protein. The table includes over 250,000 distinct CDR3 sequences, less than 30% detected once. Sequencing used blood. The receptors stem from a man in his forties with Graves' hyperthyroidism that later progressed to Graves' ophthalmopathy. The CDR3 runs from the conserved cysteine through the conserved F or W. The order of the fields is J gene, V gene, CDR3 protein.

>TRBJ2-7|TRBV10-3
CAISGGDRGEQYF
>TRBJ1-1|TRBV29-1
CSVARRMNTEAFF
>TRBJ2-7|TRBV27
CASSIKSPGQGIYEQYF
>TRBJ1-2|TRBV28
CASSVVGERSYTF
>TRBJ2-5|TRBV20-1
CSAPPLRETQYF
>TRBJ2-7|TRBV10-3
CATWDAYEQYF
>TRBJ2-7|TRBV14
CASSQYEGGAEQYF
>TRBJ2-6|TRBV4-1
CASSLTATYWDSAGANVLTF
>TRBJ2-7|TRBV20-1
CSANSGTGTYEQYF
>TRBJ2-7|TRBV4-1
CASSQVVAGDFHEQYF
>TRBJ2-3|TRBV24-1
CATSDPGGPDTQYF
>TRBJ2-5|TRBV7-2
CASSPWATGYQETQYF
>TRBJ2-7|TRBV3-1
CASSQESGYEQYF
>TRBJ2-2|TRBV12-3/TRBV12-4
CASSPSSLQGGNGELFF
>TRBJ2-7|TRBV20-1
CSATSGDGRYEQYF
>TRBJ1-2|TRBV28
CASSPQVYGYTF
>TRBJ2-5|TRBV7-2
CASSLVIANPQETQYF
>TRBJ2-7|TRBV20-1
CSAPNLIPTGSSYEQYF
>TRBJ1-3|TRBV10-1
CASSESYRGNTIYF
>TRBJ2-7|TRBV6-5
CASSSTSGASYEQYF